A single sample is the source of the 8 T cell receptor beta chains below, sequenced in a study of response to subunit inactivated influenza vaccine. A single record per CDR3 protein comes from TCRdb applying MiXCR to the RT-PCR reads. The table has roughly 710,000 distinct CDR3 sequences, roughly 15% seen once; the top ten hold about 7.4%. The sequences come from PBMCs from blood, collected less than 15 days before vaccination. The receptors stem from a man in his fifties who received an inactivated influenza vaccine.

This clonotype was observed at least ten times. V is TRBV3-1 and J is TRBJ1-5; no firm D call. The CDR3 is 14 amino acids. Germline values: CDR1 LGHDT, CDR2 YNNKEL (reference sequence). V gave up 1 base and J gave up 1 base, with 5 bases separating them. CDR3 in DNA: TGTGCCAGCAGCCAAGCCGGAAGCAATCAGCCCCAGCATTTT. Translated: CASSQAGSNQPQHF.

The chain combines TRBV7-2 with TRBJ2-7, with a possible D match to TRBD2 (6 bases). CDR1 is SGHTA, CDR2 FQGNSA, per germline. Trimming removed 5 bases at V and 4 bases at J, with 15 bases between. The CDR3 contains 14 residues. The CDR3 sequence: CASSVARGGYEQYF. DNA of the CDR3: TGTGCCAGCAGCGTGGCTCGAGGAGGGTACGAGCAGTACTTC.

The J gene is TRBJ2-7, the V gene TRBV4-2; D not resolved. This CDR3 region has 15 residues. Germline lookup yields CDR1 LGHNA and CDR2 YNFKEQ. The V end was cut by 1 base, the J end by 3 bases, with 13 bases between. Here the CDR3 DNA reads TGTGCCAGCAGCCAAGGGCCAGAAGGGATCTACGAGCAGTACTTC. This translates into CASSQGPEGIYEQYF.

In DNA, the CDR3 is TGTGCCCCTGGGCAGAGAAAGGCGGACACTGAAGCTTTCTTT. Its translation is CAPGQRKADTEAFF. The gene calls are TRBV6-1 and TRBJ1-1; no clear D gene. The CDR3 totals 14 residues. V lost 11 bases and J 3 bases, leaving 19 bases between the germline ends. Germline values: CDR1 MNHNS, CDR2 SASEGT.

The rearrangement links TRBV11-2 to TRBJ2-7; D is ambiguous. Germline V lookup: CDR1 SGHAT, CDR2 FQNNGV. The V gene lost 5 bases and the J gene lost 6 bases, with 14 bases spanning the gap. The CDR3 has 13 residues. The chain's CDR3 is CASSPGFGREQYF. The CDR3 bases are TGTGCCAGCAGCCCGGGTTTTGGGCGCGAGCAGTACTTC. Looking up the rest from reference TRBV11-2 and TRBJ2-7 gives the full variable domain: EAGVAQSPRYKIIEKRQSVAFWCNPISGHATLYWYQQILGQGPKLLIQFQNNGVVDDSQLPKDRFSAERLKGVDSTLKIQPAKLEDSAVYLCASSPGFGREQYFGPGTRLTVT.

This chain uses TRBV12-3 or TRBV12-4 with TRBJ2-3, with D tentatively TRBD2 (5 bases). The CDR3 loop spans 16 amino acids. The V end was cut by 4 bases, the J end by 5 bases, with 19 bases between. The CDR3 sequence: CASSYYRGGLEDTQYF. The CDR3 DNA reads TGTGCCAGCAGTTACTATCGGGGTGGCTTAGAAGATACGCAGTATTTT.

A few counts support this clonotype. J is TRBJ1-1 and V is TRBV9, with D possibly TRBD1 on 6 matching bases. Trimming took 1 base from V and 4 from J, leaving 14 bases between them. CDR1 and CDR2 from the germline V gene are SGDLS and YYNGEE. The CDR3 covers 15 residues. Here the CDR3 reads CASSVIPGAGTEAFF. Here the CDR3 DNA reads TGTGCCAGCAGCGTAATTCCAGGGGCCGGCACTGAAGCTTTCTTT.

V and J are TRBV28 and TRBJ1-5; D is unclear. The CDR3 contains 14 residues. Germline V gene data show CDR1 as MDHEN and CDR2 as SYDVKM. V lost 1 base and J lost 4, with 8 bases in between. The CDR3 protein is CASSLSPGNQPQHF. The CDR3 DNA sequence: TGTGCCAGCAGTTTATCTCCGGGGAATCAGCCCCAGCATTTT.